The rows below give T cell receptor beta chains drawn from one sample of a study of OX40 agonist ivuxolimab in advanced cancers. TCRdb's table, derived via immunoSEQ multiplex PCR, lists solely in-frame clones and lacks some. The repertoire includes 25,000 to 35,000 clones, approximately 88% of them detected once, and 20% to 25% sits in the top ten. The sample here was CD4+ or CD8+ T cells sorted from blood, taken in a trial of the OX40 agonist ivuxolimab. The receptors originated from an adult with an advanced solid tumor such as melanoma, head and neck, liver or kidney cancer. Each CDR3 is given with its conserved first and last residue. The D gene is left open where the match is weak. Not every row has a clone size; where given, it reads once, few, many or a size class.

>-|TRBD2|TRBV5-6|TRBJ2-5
TGTGCCAGCAGCTTGTCCCACCCGAGAACTAGCGGGGCCCTCGGAACCCAGTACTTC
CASSLSHPRTSGALGTQYF
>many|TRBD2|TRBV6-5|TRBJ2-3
TGTGCCAGCCGATTTAGCGGGGGGGCGGCAGATACGCAGTATTTT
CASRFSGGAADTQYF
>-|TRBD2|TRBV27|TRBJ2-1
TGTGCCAGCAGTCTACGGAGCGGGAGTACTGATGAGCAGTTCTTC
CASSLRSGSTDEQFF
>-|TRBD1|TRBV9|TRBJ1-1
TGTGCCAGCAGCGTCGGGACAGGGGGGGACACTGAAGCTTTCTTT
CASSVGTGGDTEAFF
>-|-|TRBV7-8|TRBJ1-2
TGTGCCAGCAGCTTAGGGGGGGACGCCCGAGTCTATGGCTACACCTTC
CASSLGGDARVYGYTF
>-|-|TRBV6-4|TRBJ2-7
TGTGCCAGCATTCTGGTTACCTACGAGCAGTACTTC
CASILVTYEQYF
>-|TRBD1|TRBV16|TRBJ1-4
TGTGCCAGCAGCCAATCCTACAGGGGAGCAACTAATGAAAAACTGTTTTTT
CASSQSYRGATNEKLFF
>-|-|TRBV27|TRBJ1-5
TGTGCCAGCAGTTTAGGCAGTGGCGGGCAGCCCCAGCATTTT
CASSLGSGGQPQHF
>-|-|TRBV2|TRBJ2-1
TGTGCCAGCAGTGGGCCGAACAATGAGCAGTTCTTC
CASSGPNNEQFF
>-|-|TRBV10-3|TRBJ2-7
TGTGCCATCAGTGATAAGGACTACGAGCAGTACTTC
CAISDKDYEQYF
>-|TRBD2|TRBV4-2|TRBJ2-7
TGTGCCAGCAGCCCGGGACTAGCGGATTACGAGCAGTACTTC
CASSPGLADYEQYF
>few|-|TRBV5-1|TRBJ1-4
TGCGCCAGCAGCTTGTTTGGTGGTGGGGCTAATGAAAAACTGTTTTTT
CASSLFGGGANEKLFF
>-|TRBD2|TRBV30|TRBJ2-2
TGTGCCTGGAGTGTACTAGCGGGAGCCGTCAGCGGGGAGCTGTTTTTT
CAWSVLAGAVSGELFF
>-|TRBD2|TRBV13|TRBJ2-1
TGTGCCAGCAGCACCCGGACTAGCGGGATGGACAATGAGCAGTTCTTC
CASSTRTSGMDNEQFF
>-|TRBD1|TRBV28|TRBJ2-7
TGTGCCAGCAGTTGGACAGGTTACGAGCAGTACTTC
CASSWTGYEQYF
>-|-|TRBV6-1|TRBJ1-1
TGTGCCAGCAGTACCGGGACGGCGAACACTGAAGCTTTCTTT
CASSTGTANTEAFF
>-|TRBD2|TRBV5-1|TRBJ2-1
TGCGCCAGCAGCTTGGCCCTAGCGGGGGGCGGCTCCTACAATGAGCAGTTCTTC
CASSLALAGGGSYNEQFF
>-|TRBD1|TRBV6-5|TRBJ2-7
TGTGCCAGCAGTCACGGGACAGTCTCCTACGAGCAGTACTTC
CASSHGTVSYEQYF
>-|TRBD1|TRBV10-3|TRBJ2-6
TGTGCCATCAGTGAGTTGTGGGACAGGGGGCGCGATGGGGCCAACGTCCTGACTTTC
CAISELWDRGRDGANVLTF
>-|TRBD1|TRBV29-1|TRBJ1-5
TGCAGCGCTCCGGAGGACAGGGCGAATCAGCCCCAGCATTTT
CSAPEDRANQPQHF
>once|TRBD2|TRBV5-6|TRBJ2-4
TGTGCCAGCAGCTTGGGGGGACTAGCGGGAGCGAGTGCCAAAAACATTCAGTACTTC
CASSLGGLAGASAKNIQYF
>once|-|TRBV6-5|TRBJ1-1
TGTGCCAGCAGTTACTCGATGGATGGGGCTGAAGCTTTCTTT
CASSYSMDGAEAFF
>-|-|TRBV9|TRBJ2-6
TGTGCCAGCAGCGTAGACGGGCAACCAATCTCTGGGGCCAACGTCCTGACTTTC
CASSVDGQPISGANVLTF
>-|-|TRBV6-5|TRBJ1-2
TGTGCCAGCAGTTACTCCGGGGGCGGTCACTATGGCTACACCTTC
CASSYSGGGHYGYTF